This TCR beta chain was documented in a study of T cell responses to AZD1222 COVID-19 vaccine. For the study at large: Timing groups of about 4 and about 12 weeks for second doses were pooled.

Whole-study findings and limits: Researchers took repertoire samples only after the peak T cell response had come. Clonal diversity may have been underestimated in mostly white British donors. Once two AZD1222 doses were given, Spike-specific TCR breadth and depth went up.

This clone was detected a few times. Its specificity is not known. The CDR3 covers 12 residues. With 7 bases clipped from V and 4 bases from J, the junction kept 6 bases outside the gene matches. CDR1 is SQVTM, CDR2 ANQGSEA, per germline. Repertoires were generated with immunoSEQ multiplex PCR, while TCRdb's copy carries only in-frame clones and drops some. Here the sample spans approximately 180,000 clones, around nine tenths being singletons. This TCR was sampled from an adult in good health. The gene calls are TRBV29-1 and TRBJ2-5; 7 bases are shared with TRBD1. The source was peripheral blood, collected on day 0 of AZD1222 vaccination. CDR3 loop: CSERGDRETQYF. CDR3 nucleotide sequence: TGCAGCGAACGTGGGGACAGAGAGACCCAGTACTTC.